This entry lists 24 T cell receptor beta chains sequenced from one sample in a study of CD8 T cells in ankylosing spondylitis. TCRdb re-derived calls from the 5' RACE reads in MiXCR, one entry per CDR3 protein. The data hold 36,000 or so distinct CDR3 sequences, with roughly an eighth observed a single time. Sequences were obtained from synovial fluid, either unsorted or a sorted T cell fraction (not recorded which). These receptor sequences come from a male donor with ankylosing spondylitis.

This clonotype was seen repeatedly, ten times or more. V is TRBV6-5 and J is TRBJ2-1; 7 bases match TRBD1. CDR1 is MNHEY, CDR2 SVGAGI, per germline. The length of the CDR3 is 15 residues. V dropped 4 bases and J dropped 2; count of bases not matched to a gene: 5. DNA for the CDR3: TGTGCCAGCAGTTCCGCCGGGACAGCCTACAATGAGCAGTTCTTC. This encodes CASSSAGTAYNEQFF.

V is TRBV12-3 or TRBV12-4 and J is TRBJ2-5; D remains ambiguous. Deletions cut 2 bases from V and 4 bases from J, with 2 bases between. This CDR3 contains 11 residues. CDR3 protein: CASSLLETQYF. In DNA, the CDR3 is TGTGCCAGCAGTTTATTAGAGACCCAGTACTTC.

CDR3 nucleotide sequence: TGTGCCAGCAGTTTTATTGCCACTGAAGCTTTCTTT. As protein: CASSFIATEAFF. The genes are TRBV28 and TRBJ1-1; D unclear. V lost 3 bases and J lost 4, with 6 bases in between. In germline, CDR1 is MDHEN, CDR2 SYDVKM. This CDR3 has 12 residues.

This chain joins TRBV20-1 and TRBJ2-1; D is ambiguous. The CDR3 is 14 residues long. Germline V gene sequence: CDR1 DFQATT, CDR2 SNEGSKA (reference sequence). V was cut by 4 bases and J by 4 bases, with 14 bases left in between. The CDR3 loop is CSATAGGAYNEQFF. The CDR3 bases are TGCAGTGCTACCGCAGGCGGCGCGTACAATGAGCAGTTCTTC.

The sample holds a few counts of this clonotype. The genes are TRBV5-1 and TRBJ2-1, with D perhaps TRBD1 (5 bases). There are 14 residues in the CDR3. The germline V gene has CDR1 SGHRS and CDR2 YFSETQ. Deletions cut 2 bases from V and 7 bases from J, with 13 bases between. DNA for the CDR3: TGCGCCAGCAGCTTACAGGCCGAGGCAAATGAGCAGTTCTTC. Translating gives CASSLQAEANEQFF.

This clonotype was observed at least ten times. CDR3 DNA: TGCAGTGCTAGAGATCGATTGGGGGAGAAGTCCCCCAATGAGCAGTTCTTC. Its protein product is CSARDRLGEKSPNEQFF. This chain connects TRBV20-1 to TRBJ2-1; D possibly uses TRBD1 or TRBD2 (5 bases each). V dropped 0 bases and J dropped 6 bases, with 21 bases sitting between them. Per germline, CDR1 DFQATT and CDR2 SNEGSKA (reference sequence). The CDR3 is 17 amino acids.

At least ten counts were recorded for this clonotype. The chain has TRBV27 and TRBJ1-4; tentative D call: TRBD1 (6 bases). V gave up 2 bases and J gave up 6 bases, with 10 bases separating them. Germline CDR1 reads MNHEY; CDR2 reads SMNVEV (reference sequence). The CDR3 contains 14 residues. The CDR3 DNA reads TGTGCCAGCAGTTTACTCAGGGGCGATGAAAAACTGTTTTTT. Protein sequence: CASSLLRGDEKLFF.

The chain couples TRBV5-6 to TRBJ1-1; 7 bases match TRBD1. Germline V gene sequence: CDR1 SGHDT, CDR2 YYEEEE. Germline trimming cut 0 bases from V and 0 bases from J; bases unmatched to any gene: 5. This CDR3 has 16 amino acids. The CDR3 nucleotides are TGTGCCAGCAGCTTGGTGACAGGGATCATGAACACTGAAGCTTTCTTT. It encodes CASSLVTGIMNTEAFF.

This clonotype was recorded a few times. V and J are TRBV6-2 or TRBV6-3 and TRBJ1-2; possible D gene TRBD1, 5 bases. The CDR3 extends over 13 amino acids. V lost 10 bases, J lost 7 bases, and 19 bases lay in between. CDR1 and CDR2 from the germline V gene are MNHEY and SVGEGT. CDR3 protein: CATDLIGTSGYTF. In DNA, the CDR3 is TGTGCCACCGACCTGATAGGGACTTCTGGCTACACCTTC.

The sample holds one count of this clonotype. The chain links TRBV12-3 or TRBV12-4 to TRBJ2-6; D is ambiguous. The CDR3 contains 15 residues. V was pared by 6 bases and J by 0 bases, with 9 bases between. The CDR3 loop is CASRLESSGANVLTF. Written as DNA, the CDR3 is TGTGCCAGCAGATTGGAGAGCTCTGGGGCCAACGTCCTGACTTTC.

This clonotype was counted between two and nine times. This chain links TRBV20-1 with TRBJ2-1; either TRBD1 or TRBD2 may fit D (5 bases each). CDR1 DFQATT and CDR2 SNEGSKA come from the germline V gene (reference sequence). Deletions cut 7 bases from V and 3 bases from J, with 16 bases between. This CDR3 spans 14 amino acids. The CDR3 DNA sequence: TGCAGTGGGGGCCAGGGAGCGGACTACAATGAGCAGTTCTTC. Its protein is CSGGQGADYNEQFF.

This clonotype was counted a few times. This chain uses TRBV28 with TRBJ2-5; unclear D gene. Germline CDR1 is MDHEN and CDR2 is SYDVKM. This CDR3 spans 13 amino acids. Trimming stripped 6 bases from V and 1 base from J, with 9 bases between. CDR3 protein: CASRTRAQETQYF. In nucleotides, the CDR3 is TGTGCCAGCAGGACCCGGGCCCAAGAGACCCAGTACTTC.

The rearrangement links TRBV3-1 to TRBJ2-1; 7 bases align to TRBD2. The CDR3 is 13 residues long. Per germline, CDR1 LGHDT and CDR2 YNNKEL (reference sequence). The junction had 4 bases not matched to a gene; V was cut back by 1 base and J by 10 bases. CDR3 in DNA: TGTGCCAGCAGCCAAGGGGGAGCGGGAGAGCAGTTCTTC. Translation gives CASSQGGAGEQFF.

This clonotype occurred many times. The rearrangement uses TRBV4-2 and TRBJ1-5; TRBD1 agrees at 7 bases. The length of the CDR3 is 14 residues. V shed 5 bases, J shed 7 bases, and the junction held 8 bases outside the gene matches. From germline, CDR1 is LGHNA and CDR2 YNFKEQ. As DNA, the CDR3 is TGTGCCAGCAGCTTCGAGGGGGCTGGACAGCCCCAGCATTTT. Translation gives CASSFEGAGQPQHF.

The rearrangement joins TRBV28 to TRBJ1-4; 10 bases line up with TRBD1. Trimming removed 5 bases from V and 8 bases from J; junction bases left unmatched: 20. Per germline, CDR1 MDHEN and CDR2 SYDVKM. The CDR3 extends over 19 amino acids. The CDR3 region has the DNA TGTGCCAGCAGTCTCCACCCGGGACAGGGGATATGGAGTTGGGAAAAACTGTTTTTT. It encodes CASSLHPGQGIWSWEKLFF. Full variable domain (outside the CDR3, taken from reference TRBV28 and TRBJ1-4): DVKVTQSSRYLVKRTGEKVFLECVQDMDHENMFWYRQDPGLGLRLIYFSYDVKMKEKGDIPEGYSVSREKKERFSLILESASTNQTSMYLCASSLHPGQGIWSWEKLFFGSGTQLSVL.

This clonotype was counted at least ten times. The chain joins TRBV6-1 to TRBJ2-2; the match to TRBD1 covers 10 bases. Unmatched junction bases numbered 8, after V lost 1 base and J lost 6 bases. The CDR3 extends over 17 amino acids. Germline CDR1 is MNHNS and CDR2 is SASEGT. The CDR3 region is CASSEVEGQGGSGELFF. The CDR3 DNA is TGTGCCAGCAGTGAAGTCGAAGGACAGGGGGGATCCGGGGAGCTGTTTTTT.

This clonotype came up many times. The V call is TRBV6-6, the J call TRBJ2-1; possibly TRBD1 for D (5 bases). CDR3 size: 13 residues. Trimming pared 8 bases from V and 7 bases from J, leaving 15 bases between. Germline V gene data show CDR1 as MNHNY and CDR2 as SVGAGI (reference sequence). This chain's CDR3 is CASAAGPRNEQFF. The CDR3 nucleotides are TGTGCCAGCGCGGCAGGGCCAAGGAATGAGCAGTTCTTC.

CDR3 in amino acids: CASSDEQAGAYEQYF. The CDR3 region has the DNA TGTGCCAGCAGTGACGAACAGGCCGGCGCCTACGAGCAGTACTTC. V usage is TRBV6-4 and J usage is TRBJ2-7, with D possibly matching TRBD1 (5 bases). Trimming left V 2 bases short and J 2 bases short, with 13 bases between. CDR1 and CDR2 from the germline V gene are MRHNA and SNTAGT. CDR3 length: 15 residues.

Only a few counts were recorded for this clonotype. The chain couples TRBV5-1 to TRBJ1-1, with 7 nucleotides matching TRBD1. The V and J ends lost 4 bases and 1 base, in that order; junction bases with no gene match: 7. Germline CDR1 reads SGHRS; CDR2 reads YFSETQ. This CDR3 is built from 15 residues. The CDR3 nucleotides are TGCGCCAGCAGCGGCACCTACAGGGGGAACACTGAAGCTTTCTTT. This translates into CASSGTYRGNTEAFF.

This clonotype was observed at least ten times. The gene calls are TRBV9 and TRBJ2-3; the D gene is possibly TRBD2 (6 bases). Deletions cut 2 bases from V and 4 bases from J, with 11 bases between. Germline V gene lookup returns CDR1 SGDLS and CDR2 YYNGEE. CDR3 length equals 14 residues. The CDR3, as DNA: TGTGCCAGCAGCGTTAGCGGCCCCCCAGATACGCAGTATTTT. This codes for CASSVSGPPDTQYF.

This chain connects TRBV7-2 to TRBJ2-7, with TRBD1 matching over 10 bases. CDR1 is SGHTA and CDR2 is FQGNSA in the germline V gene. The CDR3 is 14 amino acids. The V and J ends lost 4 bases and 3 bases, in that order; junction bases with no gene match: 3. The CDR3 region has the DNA TGTGCCAGCAGCTCCGACAGGGGGCTCTACGAGCAGTACTTC. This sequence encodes CASSSDRGLYEQYF. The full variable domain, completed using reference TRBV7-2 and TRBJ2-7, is GAGVSQSPSNKVTEKGKDVELRCDPISGHTALYWYRQSLGQGLEFLIYFQGNSAPDKSGLPSDRFSAERTGGSVSTLTIQRTQQEDSAVYLCASSSDRGLYEQYFGPGTRLTVT.

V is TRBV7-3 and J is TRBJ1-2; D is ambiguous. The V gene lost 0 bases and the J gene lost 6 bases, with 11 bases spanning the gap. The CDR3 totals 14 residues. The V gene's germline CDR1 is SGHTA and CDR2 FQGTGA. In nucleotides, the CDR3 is TGTGCCAGCAGCTTAACGGGCCCGCTCGATGGCTACACCTTC. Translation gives CASSLTGPLDGYTF.

CDR3 residues: CSVPGSGSPGELFF. The CDR3 DNA is TGCAGCGTCCCGGGTAGCGGGAGTCCCGGGGAGCTGTTTTTT. The gene calls are TRBV29-1 and TRBJ2-2, with 9 bases fitting TRBD2. J was trimmed by 6 bases and V by 6 bases; bases with no gene match: 8. Germline V gene data show CDR1 as SQVTM and CDR2 as ANQGSEA. The CDR3 is 14 residues long.

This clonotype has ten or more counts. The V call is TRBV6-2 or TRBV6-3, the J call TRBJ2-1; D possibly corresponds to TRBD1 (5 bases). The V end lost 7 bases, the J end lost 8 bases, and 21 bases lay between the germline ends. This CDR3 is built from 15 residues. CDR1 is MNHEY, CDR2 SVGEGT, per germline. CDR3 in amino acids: CASNRLDSIGDEQFF. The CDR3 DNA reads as TGTGCCAGCAATAGACTCGACAGCATTGGCGATGAGCAGTTCTTC.